This is a list of T cell receptor beta chains from one sample in a study of CD8 T cells in ankylosing spondylitis. TCRdb reprocessed the 5' RACE reads via MiXCR and lists one record per CDR3 protein. The table includes approximately 250,000 distinct CDR3 sequences, around 25% detected once. Sequences were obtained from blood, either unsorted or a sorted T cell fraction (not recorded which). All receptors derive from a male donor with ankylosing spondylitis or in good health (not recorded which). Each CDR3 is given without its conserved first and last residue.

v_call,j_call,cdr3_aa
TRBV20-1,TRBJ1-2,SAISEGSNYGYT
TRBV18,TRBJ2-5,ASSPPRSREETQY
TRBV20-1,TRBJ2-5,SARDATRSQETQY
TRBV7-9,TRBJ2-3,ASSLAEGIRTQY
TRBV10-1,TRBJ1-5,ASSEQGQGRRSNQPQH
TRBV29-1,TRBJ2-5,SVTLAGVETQY
TRBV29-1,TRBJ2-7,SASSGTSYEQY
TRBV28,TRBJ2-5,ASSANTKDGFGETQY
TRBV6-1,TRBJ1-5,ASREKGIGAGNQPQH
TRBV7-2,TRBJ2-1,ASSQGRENEQF
TRBV2,TRBJ2-5,ASSEYKAETQY
TRBV5-1,TRBJ1-1,ASSGGGLNTEAF
TRBV20-1,TRBJ2-5,SARGGVRGRQTQY
TRBV29-1,TRBJ2-3,SVTRDQTGVADTQY
TRBV12-3/TRBV12-4,TRBJ1-2,ASKQTGGDGYT
TRBV20-1,TRBJ2-7,SAHSGGEREQY